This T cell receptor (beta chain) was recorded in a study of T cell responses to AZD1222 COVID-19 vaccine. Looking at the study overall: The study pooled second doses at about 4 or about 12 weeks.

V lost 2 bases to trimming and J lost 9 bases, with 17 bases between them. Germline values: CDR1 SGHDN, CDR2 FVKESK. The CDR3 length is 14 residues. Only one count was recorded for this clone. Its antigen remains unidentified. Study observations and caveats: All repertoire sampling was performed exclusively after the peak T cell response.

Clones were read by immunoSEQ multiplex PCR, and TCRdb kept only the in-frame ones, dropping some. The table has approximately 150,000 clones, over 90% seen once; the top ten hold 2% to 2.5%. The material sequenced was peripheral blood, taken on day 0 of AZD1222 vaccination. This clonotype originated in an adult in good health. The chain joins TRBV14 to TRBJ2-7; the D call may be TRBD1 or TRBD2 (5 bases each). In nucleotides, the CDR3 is TGTGCCAGCAGCCAACCCACGGGGCTGGCAGGGCAGTACTTC. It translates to CASSQPTGLAGQYF.